Sequencing of this T cell receptor beta chain was carried out in a study of blood T cell repertoires in COVID-19. Overall study context: Sites across the United States, Italy and Spain contributed samples from acute and convalescent COVID-19. PBMCs, B-cell-depleted T cells, or T cells were the source of the cDNA or gDNA that made up the material.

Method: immunoSEQ multiplex PCR; TCRdb's copy keeps in-frame clones and lacks some. The table has roughly 28,000 clones, around 86% seen once. This CDR3 contains 12 residues. Germline loops: CDR1 LNHDA, CDR2 SQIVND (reference sequence). The V end lost 9 bases, the J end lost 10 bases, and 16 bases lay between the germline ends. The sequence was obtained from a man between 65 and 85 years old with acute or convalescent COVID-19. Sequenced input: peripheral blood. V gene TRBV19 combines with J gene TRBJ2-1; possible D gene TRBD2, 5 bases. The CDR3 reads CASSYDSGEQFF. CDR3 DNA: TGTGCCAGCAGCTATGATTCGGGGGAGCAGTTCTTC.